The 15 T cell receptor beta chains presented below share a single source sample, sequenced in a study of T cells in Graves' hyperthyroidism and ophthalmopathy. The CDR3 regions of TCR beta were amplified from RNA transcripts. The HTBI set primed first-round TCR CDR3 RT-PCR. TCRdb fed the multiplex PCR reads into MiXCR, producing one record per CDR3 protein. Here the sample spans about 290,000 distinct CDR3 sequences, roughly 13% being singletons. The sample taken for sequencing was blood. The receptors originated from a woman in her 40s with Graves' hyperthyroidism.

This clonotype was detected ten times or more. The rearrangement uses TRBV28 and TRBJ2-5; 7 nucleotides match TRBD1. Per germline, CDR1 MDHEN and CDR2 SYDVKM. V lost 3 bases to trimming and J lost 2 bases; unmatched junction nucleotides: 0. The CDR3 loop spans 13 amino acids. The CDR3 sequence: CASSLGQQETQYF. The CDR3 nucleotides read TGTGCCAGCAGTTTGGGACAGCAAGAGACCCAGTACTTC.

Points on this clonotype: One end of the junction does not line up with germline, which may come from a read error. The J gene is TRBJ1-5, the V gene TRBV4-1; D may be TRBD1 (6 bases). The CDR3 consists of 16 residues. The V gene's germline CDR1 is MGHRA and CDR2 YSYEKL. In DNA, the CDR3 is TGCGCCGGCAGCTCGTCAGTCAGGGGTGAAAATCAGCCCCAGCATTTT. Amino acids: CAGSSSVRGENQPQHF.

This clonotype was counted many times. J is TRBJ2-7 and V is TRBV20-1; possible D gene TRBD2, 6 bases. Germline CDR1 and CDR2: DFQATT and SNEGSKA (reference sequence). V lost 2 bases and J lost 5, with 16 bases in between. This CDR3 has 14 residues. The CDR3 sequence: CSARIIGGSHEQYF. For the CDR3, the DNA is TGCAGTGCTAGAATAATAGGAGGGTCACACGAGCAGTACTTC.

This clonotype was seen repeatedly, ten times or more. The V gene is TRBV12-3 or TRBV12-4, the J gene TRBJ1-3, with no clear D. Deletions cut 0 bases from V and 0 bases from J, with 6 bases between. This CDR3 is 15 amino acids long. CDR3 DNA sequence: TGTGCCAGCAGTTTAGCGACCCGCTCTGGAAACACCATATATTTT. It is translated as CASSLATRSGNTIYF.

This clonotype appeared many times. This chain links TRBV20-1 with TRBJ2-7, with TRBD2 matching over 10 bases. The CDR3 contains 12 residues. The germline CDR1 and CDR2 sequences are DFQATT and SNEGSKA (reference sequence). Germline trimming cut 6 bases from V and 4 bases from J; bases unmatched to any gene: 3. The CDR3 spells CSAVGLAYEQYF. CDR3 bases: TGCAGTGCAGTGGGACTAGCGTACGAGCAGTACTTC.

This clonotype was observed a single time. The chain couples TRBV29-1 to TRBJ2-7; D not certain. V dropped 7 bases and J dropped 1 base, with 11 bases sitting between them. CDR1 SQVTM and CDR2 ANQGSEA come from the germline V gene. The CDR3 runs 12 residues. The CDR3 sequence is CSAEKDSYEQYF. CDR3 nucleotides: TGCAGCGCCGAGAAGGATTCCTACGAGCAGTACTTC.

This clonotype was detected only a few times. V is TRBV12-3 or TRBV12-4 and J is TRBJ1-2; TRBD1 matches 7 bases. This CDR3 contains 13 residues. Germline trimming cut 6 bases from V and 7 bases from J; bases unmatched to any gene: 8. The CDR3 nucleotides read TGTGCCAGCAGGGCCGGAGGGGGCCTTGGCTACACCTTC. Protein product: CASRAGGGLGYTF.

This clonotype occurred many times. The rearrangement joins TRBV18 to TRBJ1-1, with 8 bases matching TRBD1. Germline values: CDR1 KGHSH, CDR2 LQKENI. This CDR3 has 15 amino acids. J was trimmed by 2 bases and V by 4 bases; bases with no gene match: 6. The CDR3 DNA follows: TGTGCCAGCTCACGAACGACAGGGGCCAACACTGAAGCTTTCTTT. Its protein product is CASSRTTGANTEAFF.

The chain is built from TRBV20-1 and TRBJ2-1; weak D call: TRBD1 (6 bases). V dropped 6 bases and J dropped 5 bases, with 20 bases sitting between them. The germline V gene has CDR1 DFQATT and CDR2 SNEGSKA (reference sequence). This CDR3 spans 15 amino acids. For the CDR3, the DNA is TGCAGTGCAAAAGAGCAGGGGCGGGTCGACAATGAGCAGTTCTTC. Its translation is CSAKEQGRVDNEQFF.

This clonotype was counted between two and nine times. J is TRBJ2-7 and V is TRBV5-6, with D uncertain. CDR1 is SGHDT, CDR2 YYEEEE, per germline. Trimming took off 0 bases at V and 5 bases at J, with 9 bases between the two ends. The CDR3 covers 13 residues. The CDR3 DNA follows: TGTGCCAGCAGCTTGGCAGGAATCCACGAGCAGTACTTC. Translating it yields CASSLAGIHEQYF. The full variable domain, its missing parts supplied by reference TRBV5-6 and TRBJ2-7, is DAGVTQSPTHLIKTRGQQVTLRCSPKSGHDTVSWYQQALGQGPQFIFQYYEEEERQRGNFPDRFSGHQFPNYSSELNVNALLLGDSALYLCASSLAGIHEQYFGPGTRLTVT.

The CDR3 sequence: CATSRSTRSLYNEQFF. DNA of the CDR3: TGTGCCACCAGTCGAAGTACGCGCTCACTGTACAATGAGCAGTTCTTC. The genes are TRBV24-1 and TRBJ2-1; D gene unclear. The length of the CDR3 is 16 residues. Looked up from germline, CDR1 is KGHDR and CDR2 is SFDVKD. Trimming stripped 6 bases from V and 4 bases from J, with 18 bases between.

A few counts support this clonotype. An end of the junction does not agree with germline; a read error may underlie this. This chain links TRBV7-2 with TRBJ1-2; D is unclear. CDR1 is SGHTA and CDR2 is FQGNSA in the germline V gene. CDR3 size: 12 residues. CDR3 nucleotide sequence: TGTGCCCGCAGCTTAGCGCATGGGGGCTACACCTTC. Its translation: CARSLAHGGYTF.

V gene TRBV10-3 combines with J gene TRBJ1-1, with 7 bases fitting TRBD1. The CDR3 is 13 amino acids. The junction had 8 bases not matched to a gene; V was cut back by 9 bases and J by 4 bases. Germline-derived CDR1 and CDR2 are ENHRY and SYGVKD. The CDR3 spells CAIEGAVGTEAFF. The CDR3 DNA reads as TGTGCCATAGAGGGGGCTGTGGGCACTGAAGCTTTCTTT.

This clonotype was detected ten times or more. The chain uses TRBV28 and TRBJ2-7, with D perhaps TRBD2 (6 bases). This CDR3 comprises 13 residues. Trimming pared 7 bases from V and 3 bases from J, leaving 13 bases between. Germline loops: CDR1 MDHEN, CDR2 SYDVKM. CDR3: CASNSAGNYEQYF. In DNA, the CDR3 is TGTGCCAGCAATAGTGCGGGAAACTACGAGCAGTACTTC.

This clonotype was seen at least ten times. The chain uses TRBV20-1 and TRBJ1-1; TRBD1 matches 7 bases. This CDR3 is 15 amino acids long. Germline CDR1 DFQATT, CDR2 SNEGSKA (reference sequence). The V and J ends lost 3 bases and 0 bases, in that order; junction bases with no gene match: 7. In DNA, the CDR3 is TGCAGTGCTAGTGGGGACAGACTCATGAACACTGAAGCTTTCTTT. It yields the protein CSASGDRLMNTEAFF.